Listed below are T cell receptor beta chains from one sample, sequenced in a study of cytomegalovirus exposure and HLA in healthy donors. Sequencing was performed with immunoSEQ multiplex PCR; in TCRdb, only in-frame clones are kept and a portion is missing. Here the sample spans 60,000 to 70,000 clones, about two thirds being singletons. Sequenced input: PBMCs. All receptors derive from a man aged 35 to 55 in good health and CMV-seropositive. Both conserved end residues are part of each CDR3. The D gene is left open where the match is weak. Not every row has a clone size; where given, it reads once, few, many or a size class.

TRBV6-5	13	NA	NA	TRBJ2-7	CASSYGQGFEQYF	TGTGCCAGCAGTTACGGGCAGGGCTTCGAGCAGTACTTC
TRBV7-2	16	NA	NA	TRBJ2-7	CASSLGSSLASYEQYF	TGTGCCAGCAGCTTAGGGTCTAGTCTTGCCTCCTACGAGCAGTACTTC
TRBV7-2	14	few	NA	TRBJ1-1	CASSLAGGATEAFF	TGTGCCAGCAGCTTAGCTGGGGGCGCGACTGAAGCTTTCTTT
TRBV30	14	NA	NA	TRBJ2-7	CAWSGGQVGSEQYF	TGTGCCTGGAGTGGAGGACAAGTAGGCTCCGAGCAGTACTTC
TRBV6-1	15	few	TRBD1	TRBJ2-2	CASTARQGSTGELFF	TGTGCCAGCACCGCCCGACAGGGCAGCACCGGGGAGCTGTTTTTT
TRBV2	15	NA	NA	TRBJ1-2	CASSGQGTVPYGYTF	TGTGCCAGCAGTGGTCAGGGTACCGTTCCCTATGGCTACACCTTC
TRBV7-2	15	NA	TRBD2	TRBJ2-3	CASSSEREGLDTQYF	TGTGCCAGCAGCTCAGAGCGGGAGGGCCTGGATACGCAGTATTTT
TRBV14	15	NA	NA	TRBJ1-4	CASRTGIATNEKLFF	TGTGCCAGCAGAACAGGGATCGCAACTAATGAAAAACTGTTTTTT
TRBV6-1	13	few	NA	TRBJ1-2	CASRGQTKYGYTF	TGTGCCAGCAGAGGACAGACCAAGTATGGCTACACCTTC
TRBV30	13	few	NA	TRBJ1-2	CAWSVLVNYGYTF	TGTGCCTGGAGTGTACTGGTTAACTATGGCTACACCTTC
TRBV30	15	NA	NA	TRBJ2-1	CAVTLGPSSYNEQFF	TGTGCCGTGACTCTGGGGCCTAGCTCCTACAATGAGCAGTTCTTC
TRBV7-9	19	NA	TRBD2	TRBJ2-1	CASSKSGTSGGAAKNEQFF	TGTGCCAGCAGCAAATCCGGGACTAGCGGGGGGGCGGCTAAGAATGAGCAGTTCTTC
TRBV29-1	11	many	NA	TRBJ1-1	CSGGYRSEAFF	TGCAGCGGAGGTTACAGGTCGGAAGCTTTCTTT
TRBV29-1	12	NA	NA	TRBJ1-1	CSVEKTTTEAFF	TGCAGCGTTGAAAAGACTACCACTGAAGCTTTCTTT
TRBV7-3	13	NA	NA	TRBJ1-1	CASSPSTGLEAFF	TGTGCCAGCAGCCCTTCTACAGGTTTAGAAGCTTTCTTT
TRBV11-3	14	NA	NA	TRBJ1-1	CASSLETAGRSAFF	TGTGCCAGCAGCTTAGAAACGGCGGGGAGGAGTGCTTTCTTT
TRBV6-6	14	NA	TRBD1	TRBJ2-1	CASSYSTGWNEQFF	TGTGCCAGCAGTTACTCGACAGGGTGGAATGAGCAGTTCTTC
TRBV14	13	NA	NA	TRBJ2-5	CASSPRPAVTQYF	TGTGCCAGCAGCCCACGACCGGCGGTGACCCAGTACTTC
TRBV7-9	13	NA	NA	TRBJ1-5	CASGVAGLQPQHF	TGTGCCAGCGGGGTAGCAGGGTTACAGCCCCAGCATTTT
TRBV5-1	14	few	NA	TRBJ1-1	CASSWGEQGTEAFF	TGCGCCAGCAGCTGGGGCGAACAAGGAACTGAAGCTTTCTTT
TRBV19	15	NA	TRBD1	TRBJ1-4	CASKGQGAQYEKLFF	TGTGCCAGTAAGGGACAGGGGGCGCAGTATGAAAAACTGTTTTTT
TRBV7-6	13	NA	NA	TRBJ1-4	CASSTRSEGKLFF	TGTGCCAGCAGCACCAGGTCGGAGGGAAAACTGTTTTTT
TRBV6-5	14	NA	NA	TRBJ1-6	CASSWTGSNSPLHF	TGTGCCAGCAGTTGGACGGGGAGTAATTCACCCCTCCACTTT
TRBV5-1	14	NA	TRBD1	TRBJ2-3	CASRLGQSTDTQYF	TGCGCCAGCAGACTGGGACAGTCCACAGATACGCAGTATTTT
TRBV6-1	15	NA	TRBD1	TRBJ2-1	CASRDPGQGYNVQFF	TGTGCCAGCAGAGATCCGGGACAGGGGTACAATGTGCAGTTCTTC
TRBV4-1	14	NA	NA	TRBJ1-4	CASTRGGSNEKLFF	TGCGCCAGCACCCGGGGGGGAAGTAATGAAAAACTGTTTTTT
TRBV11-2	15	NA	NA	TRBJ2-7	CASSFGLGGTYEQYF	TGTGCCAGCAGCTTTGGATTAGGGGGAACCTACGAGCAGTACTTC